Each of the 21 T cell receptor beta chains below was sequenced from the same sample in a study of shared clonotypes between healthy human individuals. Repertoires were generated with immunoSEQ multiplex PCR, while TCRdb's copy carries only in-frame clones and drops some. The sample has more than 600,000 clones; under 95% are singletons. Naive CD8 populations comprised CD45RO-negative cells positively selected for CCR7, excluding terminally differentiated effector memory CD45RA+ cells. The specimen was naive CD8+ T cells sorted from blood. The origin of the receptors is a man aged 25-45 years in good health.

The rearrangement links TRBV25-1 to TRBJ1-1, with D possibly TRBD1 on 5 matching bases. The germline V gene has CDR1 MGHDK and CDR2 SYGVNS. The CDR3 has 14 residues. V was cut by 7 bases and J by 3 bases, with 15 bases left in between. DNA of the CDR3: TGTGCCAGCATTGGGGGACCTTGGGACACTGAAGCTTTCTTT. Translating gives CASIGGPWDTEAFF.

V is TRBV29-1 and J is TRBJ2-1, with 12 bases aligning to TRBD2. The germline V gene has CDR1 SQVTM and CDR2 ANQGSEA. The CDR3 runs 14 residues. The junction had 9 bases not matched to a gene; V was cut back by 8 bases and J by 7 bases. DNA for the CDR3: TGCAGCTCCCCACTAGCGGGAGGAAGGAATGAGCAGTTCTTC. This codes for CSSPLAGGRNEQFF.

The gene calls are TRBV14 and TRBJ2-7; the match to TRBD2 covers 8 bases. With V trimmed by 4 bases and J by 0 bases, 2 bases remained unmatched. The CDR3 runs to 14 residues. Germline V lookup: CDR1 SGHDN, CDR2 FVKESK. The CDR3 protein is CASSLSGTSYEQYF. The CDR3 DNA reads TGTGCCAGCAGCCTTAGCGGGACCTCCTACGAGCAGTACTTC.

This clone has just one count. The chain employs TRBV15 and TRBJ2-1; the D call may be TRBD1 or TRBD2 (5 bases each). V lost 9 bases, J lost 4 bases, and 19 bases lay in between. Germline values: CDR1 LNHNV, CDR2 YYDKDF (reference sequence). This CDR3 is built from 15 residues. The CDR3: CATGEKLGTYNEQFF. CDR3 in DNA: TGTGCCACGGGGGAAAAGCTAGGTACATACAATGAGCAGTTCTTC.

This clone was seen once. The chain recombines TRBV11-2 with TRBJ1-5, with D unresolved. The CDR3 runs 13 residues. The germline gives CDR1 SGHAT, CDR2 FQNNGV. The V end was cut by 2 bases, the J end by 4 bases, with 6 bases between. The CDR3 loop reads CASSLNRNQPQHF. In DNA form, the CDR3 reads TGTGCCAGCAGCTTAAACAGAAATCAGCCCCAGCATTTT.

The CDR3 spells CASSYRESGANVLTF. The CDR3 region has the DNA TGTGCCAGCAGTTACAGGGAATCTGGGGCCAACGTCCTGACTTTC. The gene calls are TRBV6-5 and TRBJ2-6; D not certain. This CDR3 has 15 amino acids. V was pared by 2 bases and J by 1 base, with 6 bases between. Germline CDR1 is MNHEY and CDR2 is SVGAGI.

This chain uses TRBV7-3 with TRBJ2-3, with no clear D. The CDR3 length is 13 residues. From germline, CDR1 is SGHTA and CDR2 FQGTGA. Trimming pared 4 bases from V and 2 bases from J, leaving 7 bases between. The CDR3 sequence: CASSSIPTDTQYF. The CDR3 DNA reads as TGTGCCAGCAGCTCGATACCCACAGATACGCAGTATTTT.

The chain is built from TRBV5-5 and TRBJ1-4; 10 positions agree with TRBD1. J lost 0 bases, V lost 4 bases, and 9 bases had no gene match. Germline CDR1 reads SGHKS; CDR2 reads YYEKEE (reference sequence). The CDR3 extends over 18 amino acids. CDR3 sequence reads: CASSADRGPFSTNEKLFF. The CDR3 nucleotides are TGTGCCAGCAGCGCCGACAGGGGGCCCTTCTCAACTAATGAAAAACTGTTTTTT.

This chain links TRBV28 with TRBJ1-2; no definite D call. Trimming pared 3 bases from V and 0 bases from J, leaving 14 bases between. Per the germline V gene, CDR1 is MDHEN and CDR2 is SYDVKM. This CDR3 spans 16 amino acids. The CDR3 region is CASSFVRGAANYGYTF. The CDR3 DNA follows: TGTGCCAGCAGTTTTGTCCGTGGAGCCGCTAACTATGGCTACACCTTC.

The chain links TRBV27 to TRBJ2-2, with D possibly matching TRBD1 (5 bases). This CDR3 has 14 residues. The ends were cut back, 7 bases at V and 5 bases at J, with 14 bases in the middle. CDR1 and CDR2 from the germline V gene are MNHEY and SMNVEV (reference sequence). This CDR3 is CASKGYPVTGELFF. CDR3 sequence (DNA): TGTGCCAGCAAGGGGTACCCGGTAACCGGGGAGCTGTTTTTT.

In nucleotides, the CDR3 is TGTGCCATCAGTGGCCCCGGGACAGCTGGGAACACCGGGGAGCTGTTTTTT. This translates into CAISGPGTAGNTGELFF. V usage is TRBV10-3 and J usage is TRBJ2-2, with 7 bases identical to TRBD1. There are 17 residues in the CDR3. The J segment lost 1 base and the V segment lost 4 bases, leaving 9 bases of the junction unmatched. Germline V lookup: CDR1 ENHRY, CDR2 SYGVKD.

Turning to this clone: The sample carries other DNA sequences with the same CDR3. The chain carries TRBV7-9 and TRBJ2-1; D ambiguous. Germline values: CDR1 SEHNR, CDR2 FQNEAQ (reference sequence). V was trimmed by 5 bases and J by 7 bases, leaving 12 bases between them. The CDR3 has 13 residues. The DNA for the CDR3 is TGTGCCAGCAGCCCCCGGGTCGGGAATGAGCAGTTCTTC. It translates to CASSPRVGNEQFF.

V and J are TRBV5-5 and TRBJ2-1; either TRBD1 or TRBD2 may supply D (5 bases each). V lost 5 bases and J lost 9, with 15 bases in between. The CDR3 is made up of 13 amino acids. Germline V gene sequence: CDR1 SGHKS, CDR2 YYEKEE (reference sequence). CDR3 coding DNA: TGTGCCAGCAGTAAACAGGTGGGGAGTGAGCAGTTCTTC. Protein: CASSKQVGSEQFF.

The chain employs TRBV7-9 and TRBJ2-2; 13 bases align to TRBD2. The CDR3 covers 18 residues. V was clipped by 1 base and J by 11 bases; unmatched bases: 13. CDR1 is SEHNR, CDR2 FQNEAQ, per germline (reference sequence). In DNA form, the CDR3 reads TGTGCCAGCAGCTTAGTGTTCGAGGGACTAGCGGGGCCTGGAGAGCTGTTTTTT. Its translation is CASSLVFEGLAGPGELFF.

Only one count was recorded for this clone. This chain joins TRBV5-1 and TRBJ2-7; maybe TRBD1 (6 bases). The CDR3 has 14 residues. The germline gives CDR1 SGHRS, CDR2 YFSETQ. V lost 0 bases to trimming and J lost 8 bases, with 15 bases between them. The CDR3 sequence: CASSLADRDIKQYF. CDR3 nucleotide sequence: TGCGCCAGCAGCTTGGCTGACCGGGACATTAAGCAGTACTTC. The variable domain in full, with the rest retrieved from reference TRBV5-1 and TRBJ2-7, is KAGVTQTPRYLIKTRGQQVTLSCSPISGHRSVSWYQQTPGQGLQFLFEYFSETQRNKGNFPGRFSGRQFSNSRSEMNVSTLELGDSALYLCASSLADRDIKQYFGPGTRLTVT.

The chain employs TRBV6-4 and TRBJ1-2, with D hard to call. This CDR3 contains 14 residues. V was pared by 6 bases and J by 6 bases, with 17 bases between. The germline CDR1 and CDR2 sequences are MRHNA and SNTAGT. This chain's CDR3 is CASRPTLGLDGYTF. The DNA of the CDR3 is TGTGCCAGCAGACCTACCTTGGGGTTGGATGGCTACACCTTC.

The CDR3 here is CARPAGLSGGTQYF. CDR3 nucleotides: TGTGCAAGACCCGCGGGACTATCTGGGGGGACCCAGTACTTC. V is TRBV12-2 and J is TRBJ2-5; the table's D call of TRBD2 was not tested on the DNA. TRBV12-2 is flagged as a pseudogene. The CDR3 extends over 14 amino acids.

V usage is TRBV13 and J usage is TRBJ1-2, with 8 nucleotides matching TRBD1. The V and J ends lost 3 bases and 4 bases, in that order; junction bases with no gene match: 4. Per germline, CDR1 PRHDT and CDR2 FYEKMQ (reference sequence). The CDR3 contains 14 residues. Written as DNA, the CDR3 is TGTGCCAGCAGCTTTTGGGACAGGATCTATGGCTACACCTTC. Its translation: CASSFWDRIYGYTF.

This clone came up once. An end of the junction does not agree with germline; a read error may underlie this. The same CDR3 can be traced to other DNA sequences in this sample. This chain joins TRBV7-9 and TRBJ1-5; 7 nucleotides match TRBD1. Germline V gene lookup returns CDR1 SEHNR and CDR2 FQNEAQ (reference sequence). The CDR3 covers 13 residues. The CDR3 nucleotides are TGTGCCAGCAGTTTAGGGGGCCGGCAGCCCCAGCATTTT. Residues: CASSLGGRQPQHF.

The V and J genes are TRBV6-4 and TRBJ2-4; 9 nucleotides agree with TRBD1. V gave up 0 bases and J gave up 1 base; unmatched junction bases: 25. Per the germline V gene, CDR1 is MRHNA and CDR2 is SNTAGT. There are 24 residues in the CDR3. CDR3 amino acids: CASSDSVRLRAGQGWGRAKNIQYF. In nucleotides, the CDR3 is TGTGCCAGCAGTGACTCCGTCCGGCTTAGAGCTGGACAGGGGTGGGGACGGGCCAAAAACATTCAGTACTTC.

The rearrangement links TRBV7-6 to TRBJ1-1; D is possibly TRBD1 (6 bases). Germline loops: CDR1 SGHVS, CDR2 FNYEAQ. This CDR3 contains 15 residues. Trimming took 0 bases from V and 0 from J, leaving 8 bases between them. The DNA for the CDR3 is TGTGCCAGCAGCTTAGCGGGGGGCATGAACACTGAAGCTTTCTTT. As protein: CASSLAGGMNTEAFF.